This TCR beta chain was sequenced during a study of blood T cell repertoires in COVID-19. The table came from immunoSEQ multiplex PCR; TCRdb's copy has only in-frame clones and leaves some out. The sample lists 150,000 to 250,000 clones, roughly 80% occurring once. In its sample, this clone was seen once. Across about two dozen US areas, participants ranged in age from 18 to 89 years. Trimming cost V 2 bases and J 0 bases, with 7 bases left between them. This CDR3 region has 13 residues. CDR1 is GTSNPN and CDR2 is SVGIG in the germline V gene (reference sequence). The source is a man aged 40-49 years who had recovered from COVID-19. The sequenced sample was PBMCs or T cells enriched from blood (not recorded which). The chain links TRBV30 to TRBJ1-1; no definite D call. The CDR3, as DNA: TGTGCCTGGAGTACCGGGATGAACACTGAAGCTTTCTTT. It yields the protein CAWSTGMNTEAFF.